This TCR beta chain comes out of a study of memory CD4+ T cells and cytomegalovirus serostatus. Method: immunoSEQ multiplex PCR; TCRdb's copy keeps in-frame clones and lacks some. The table shows tens of thousands of clones, with 76% occurring only once. Study-level results: Each of 67 CMV-associated TCRbeta sequences occurred in one to five individuals. Repertoires predicted CMV serostatus with median bootstrapped AUC of about 0.96.

The sort gate was single viable CD3+CD4+CD8-CD45RO+ cells for memory CD4+ T cells. Unmatched junction bases numbered 7, after V lost 3 bases and J lost 4 bases. In germline, CDR1 is GTSNPN, CDR2 SVGIG (reference sequence). The CDR3 is 14 amino acids. This clone turned up a few times. Its target is unknown. The gene calls are TRBV30 and TRBJ2-5, with 8 bases matching TRBD2. Sequencing was done on a sample of memory CD4+ T cells from blood. The source of this sequence is an adult in good health and CMV-seronegative. The CDR3 is CAWSKGLAGETQYF. The CDR3 nucleotides are TGTGCCTGGAGCAAAGGACTAGCTGGAGAGACCCAGTACTTC.